These T cell receptor beta chains were read from a single sample in a study of T cell clonotyping in hematopoietic cell transplantation. TCRdb's copy holds only in-frame clones and misses some; the assay was immunoSEQ multiplex PCR. Of 13,000 or so clones listed, roughly 90% are singletons. The source material was peripheral blood mononuclear cells. These receptors all stem from a man younger than 40 in good health. Some clones in this sample may be carry-over from other donors' samples. Each CDR3 is given with its conserved first and last residue. The D gene is left open where the match is weak. Size values are once, few and many counts, or a class for expanded clones, and some rows have none.

cdr3_aa cdr3_nt clone_size d_call j_call v_call
CASSLGQNYGYTF TGCGCCAGCAGCTTGGGCCAGAACTATGGCTACACCTTC - - TRBJ1-2 TRBV5-1
CASTRPSGSSYEQYF TGTGCCAGCACCCGTCCTAGCGGGAGCTCCTACGAGCAGTACTTC - TRBD2 TRBJ2-7 TRBV7-8
CASSYSSGHLYEQYF TGTGCCAGCAGTTACTCTTCTGGACACCTATACGAGCAGTACTTC - - TRBJ2-7 TRBV6-5
CASSQASHYEQYF TGCGCCAGCAGCCAAGCCAGTCACTACGAGCAGTACTTC - - TRBJ2-7 TRBV4-1
CASSQSIAGGSYNEQFF TGCGCCAGCAGCCAGAGCATAGCGGGAGGGTCCTACAATGAGCAGTTCTTC - TRBD2 TRBJ2-1 TRBV4-1
CSVEPGWGMPNTEAFF TGCAGCGTTGAGCCAGGGTGGGGTATGCCGAACACTGAAGCTTTCTTT - - TRBJ1-1 TRBV29-1
CAWTGQDNQPQHF TGTGCCTGGACGGGACAGGACAATCAGCCCCAGCATTTT few TRBD1 TRBJ1-5 TRBV30
CASLAGTSAGELFF TGTGCCAGCCTCGCCGGGACTAGCGCCGGGGAGCTGTTTTTT - TRBD2 TRBJ2-2 TRBV2
CASSARGITDTQYF TGTGCCAGCAGCGCGCGGGGCATTACAGATACGCAGTATTTT - - TRBJ2-3 TRBV7-9
CASSLTSGSRLSEQYF TGTGCCAGCAGCTTGACTAGCGGGAGCCGCCTTAGCGAGCAGTACTTC - TRBD2 TRBJ2-7 TRBV7-3
CASSFSGSDTEAFF TGTGCCAGCAGCTTCTCAGGGTCTGACACTGAAGCTTTCTTT once - TRBJ1-1 TRBV5-5
CAGVATTSGNTIYF TGTGCCGGAGTCGCCACAACCTCTGGAAACACCATATATTTT - - TRBJ1-3 TRBV30
CATLTGGNDEQYF TGTGCCACACTTACAGGGGGTAACGACGAGCAGTACTTC - TRBD1 TRBJ2-7 TRBV2
CASSLDEEEILYGYTF TGTGCCAGCAGCTTGGATGAGGAGGAGATTCTCTATGGCTACACCTTC - - TRBJ1-2 TRBV5-6
CASSQSGTFSGANVLTF TGCGCCAGCAGCCAAAGCGGGACTTTCTCTGGGGCCAACGTCCTGACTTTC - TRBD2 TRBJ2-6 TRBV4-3
CAISESVVYGAFF TGTGCCATCAGTGAGTCAGTAGTTTATGGGGCTTTCTTT - - TRBJ1-1 TRBV10-3
CASSQDGSWTSGRRETQYF TGTGCCAGCAGCCAAGACGGTAGCTGGACTAGCGGGAGAAGGGAGACCCAGTACTTC - TRBD2 TRBJ2-5 TRBV14
CASRVGGNQPQHF TGTGCCAGCAGGGTGGGCGGCAATCAGCCCCAGCATTTT - - TRBJ1-5 TRBV6-1
CASGRQGTSYEQYF TGTGCCAGCGGCCGACAGGGAACCTCCTACGAGCAGTACTTC - TRBD1 TRBJ2-7 TRBV14
CASFGAGHNTDTQYF TGTGCCAGCTTTGGGGCAGGGCATAACACAGATACGCAGTATTTT - - TRBJ2-3 TRBV5-5